This TCR beta chain was sequenced during a study of T cell changes during pregnancy in multiple sclerosis. Sequencing was performed with immunoSEQ multiplex PCR; in TCRdb, only in-frame clones are kept and a portion is missing. The repertoire holds 65,000 to 80,000 clones, with 90% as singletons. This CDR3 region has 12 residues. Sample: peripheral blood, taken in the third trimester of pregnancy. The chain combines TRBV21-1 with TRBJ2-3; the table's D call TRBD2 went unverified against the DNA. TRBV21-1 is given as a pseudogene. The sequence was collected from a female donor with multiple sclerosis, enrolled in a pregnancy study. CDR3: CASTRPSGTQYF. The DNA of the CDR3 is TGTGCCAGCACCCGACCCTCGGGTACGCAGTATTTT.